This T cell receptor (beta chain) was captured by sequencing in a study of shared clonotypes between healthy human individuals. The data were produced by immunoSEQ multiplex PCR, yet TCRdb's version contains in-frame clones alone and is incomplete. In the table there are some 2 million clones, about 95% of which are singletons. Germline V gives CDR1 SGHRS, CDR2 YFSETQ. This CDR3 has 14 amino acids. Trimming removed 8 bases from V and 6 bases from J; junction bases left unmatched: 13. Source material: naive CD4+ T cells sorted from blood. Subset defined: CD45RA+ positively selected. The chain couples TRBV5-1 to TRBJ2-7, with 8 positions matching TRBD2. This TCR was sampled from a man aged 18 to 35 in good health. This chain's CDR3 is CASSPGTRAAEQYF. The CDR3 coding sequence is TGCGCCAGTTCGCCAGGGACTAGGGCCGCCGAGCAGTACTTC. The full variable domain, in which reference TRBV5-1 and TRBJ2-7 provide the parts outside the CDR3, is KAGVTQTPRYLIKTRGQQVTLSCSPISGHRSVSWYQQTPGQGLQFLFEYFSETQRNKGNFPGRFSGRQFSNSRSEMNVSTLELGDSALYLCASSPGTRAAEQYFGPGTRLTVT.